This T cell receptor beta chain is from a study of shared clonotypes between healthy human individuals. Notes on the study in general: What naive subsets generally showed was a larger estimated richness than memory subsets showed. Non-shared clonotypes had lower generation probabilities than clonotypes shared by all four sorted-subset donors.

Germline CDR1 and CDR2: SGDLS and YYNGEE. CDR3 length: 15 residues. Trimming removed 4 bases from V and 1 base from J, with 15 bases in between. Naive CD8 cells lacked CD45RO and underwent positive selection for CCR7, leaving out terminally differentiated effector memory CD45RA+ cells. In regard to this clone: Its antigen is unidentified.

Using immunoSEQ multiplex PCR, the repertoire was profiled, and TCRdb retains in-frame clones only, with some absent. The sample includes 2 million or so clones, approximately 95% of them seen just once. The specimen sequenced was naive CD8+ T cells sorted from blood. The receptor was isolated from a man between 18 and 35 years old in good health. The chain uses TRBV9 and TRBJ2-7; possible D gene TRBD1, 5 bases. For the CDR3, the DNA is TGTGCCAGCAGCCCCTCTCAGGGTTCGTCCTACGAGCAGTACTTC. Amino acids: CASSPSQGSSYEQYF. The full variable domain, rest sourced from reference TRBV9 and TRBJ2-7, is DSGVTQTPKHLITATGQRVTLRCSPRSGDLSVYWYQQSLDQGLQFLIQYYNGEERAKGNILERFSAQQFPDLHSELNLSSLELGDSALYFCASSPSQGSSYEQYFGPGTRLTVT.